What follows describes a single T cell receptor beta chain. Its antigen is not known. CDR3 length: 15 amino acids. V lost 4 bases, J lost 0 bases, and 4 bases stayed unmatched. CDR1 and CDR2 from the germline V gene are LNHNV and YYDKDF (reference sequence). This sample was included in a study of T cell repertoires in cytomegalovirus infection. General observations from the study: HLA-C-restricted TCR beta clonotypes specific for CMV led the ex vivo response.

TCRdb passed the reads through MiXCR, listing each CDR3 protein once. The sample yields around 900,000 distinct CDR3 sequences, around 32% seen once. The specimen was cultured CD8+ T cells from PBMCs, collected from culture after CMV antigen stimulation. The TCR sequence derives from a human donor in good health (CMV status not recorded). Some clones in this sample may be carry-over from other donors' samples. The J gene is TRBJ1-1, the V gene TRBV15, with 8 bases fitting TRBD1. The CDR3 nucleotides read TGTGCCACCAGCACCAGACAGGGGATGAACACTGAAGCTTTCTTT. This encodes CATSTRQGMNTEAFF. The full variable domain, in which reference TRBV15 and TRBJ1-1 provide the parts outside the CDR3, is DAMVIQNPRYQVTQFGKPVTLSCSQTLNHNVMYWYQQKSSQAPKLLFHYYDKDFNNEADTPDNFQSRRPNTSFCFLDIRSPGLGDTAMYLCATSTRQGMNTEAFFGQGTRLTVV.